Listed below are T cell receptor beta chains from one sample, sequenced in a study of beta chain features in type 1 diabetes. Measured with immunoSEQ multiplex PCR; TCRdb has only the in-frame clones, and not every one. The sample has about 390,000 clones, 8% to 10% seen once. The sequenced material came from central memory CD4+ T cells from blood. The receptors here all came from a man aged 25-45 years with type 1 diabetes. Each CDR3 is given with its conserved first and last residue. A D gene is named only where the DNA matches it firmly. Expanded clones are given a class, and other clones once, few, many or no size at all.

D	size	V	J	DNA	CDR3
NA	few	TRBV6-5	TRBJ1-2	TGTGCCAGCAGTTTGAACAGTGCGGCCGGCTACACCTTC	CASSLNSAAGYTF
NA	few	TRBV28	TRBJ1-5	TGTGCCAGCAGTTTTTCCGGGGCAGGAAGGAGCAATCAGCCCCAGCATTTT	CASSFSGAGRSNQPQHF
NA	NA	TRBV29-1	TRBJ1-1	TGCAGCGTCGACCCAGAGCGGTACACTGAAGCTTTCTTT	CSVDPERYTEAFF
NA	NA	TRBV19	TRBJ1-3	TGTGCCAGCGCGCGGTTCTCTGGAAACACCATATATTTT	CASARFSGNTIYF
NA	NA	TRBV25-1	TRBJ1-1	TGTGCCAGCACCCACCGGGACACCTTCATGAGGAACACTGAAGCTTTCTTT	CASTHRDTFMRNTEAFF
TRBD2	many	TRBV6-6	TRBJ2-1	TGTGCCAGCAGCACGTCTAGCGGGAGTAATGAGCAGTTCTTC	CASSTSSGSNEQFF
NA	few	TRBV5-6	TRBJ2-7	TGTGCCAGCAGCTTGAGGCGGTTCTACGAGCAGTACTTC	CASSLRRFYEQYF
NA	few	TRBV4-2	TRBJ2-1	TGTGCCAGCAGCTCGATGACGAGCGGGAATGAGCAGTTCTTC	CASSSMTSGNEQFF
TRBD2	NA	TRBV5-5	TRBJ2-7	TGTGCCAGCAGCTTGCAGGGTGGGACTAGCGCCTACGAGCAGTACTTC	CASSLQGGTSAYEQYF
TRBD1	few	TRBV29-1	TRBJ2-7	TGCAGCGTGGCGACGGGACAGAGTTCCTACGAGCAGTACTTC	CSVATGQSSYEQYF
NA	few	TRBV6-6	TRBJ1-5	TGTGCCAGCAGTTACGGAGGTGGAGGGATCTATCGGCCCCAGCATTTT	CASSYGGGGIYRPQHF
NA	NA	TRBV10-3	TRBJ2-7	TGTGCCATAGCCAACTATGCGAACGAGCAGTACTTC	CAIANYANEQYF
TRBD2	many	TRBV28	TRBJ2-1	TGTGCCAGCAGTTTAACGGCGGGAGGGCCGAATTTCAATGAGCAGTTCTTC	CASSLTAGGPNFNEQFF
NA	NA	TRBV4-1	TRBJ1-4	TGCGCCAGCAGCCAAGAAACTAGGGGAACTAATGAAAAACTGTTTTTT	CASSQETRGTNEKLFF
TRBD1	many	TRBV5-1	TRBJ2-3	TGCGCCAGCAGCTTGGGACAGGGTATGGATACGCAGTATTTT	CASSLGQGMDTQYF
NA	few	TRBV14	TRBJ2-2	TGTGCCAGCAGCCGTCAGAACACCGGGGAGCTGTTTTTT	CASSRQNTGELFF
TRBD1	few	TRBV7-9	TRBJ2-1	TGTGCCAGCAGCTTATTCCGGGACAGGGCCTTTAGGCAGTTCTTC	CASSLFRDRAFRQFF
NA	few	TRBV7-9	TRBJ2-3	TGTGCCAGCAGCTTAGGGACAGATCCAGATACGCAGTATTTT	CASSLGTDPDTQYF
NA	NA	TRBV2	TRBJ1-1	TGTGCCAGCAGGGGGGGCCAAGTCGGTCCTGAAGCTTTCTTT	CASRGGQVGPEAFF
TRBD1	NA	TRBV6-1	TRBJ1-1	TGTGCCAGCAGTGGATACCCGGGACAGGGCCTGAACACTGAAGCTTTCTTT	CASSGYPGQGLNTEAFF
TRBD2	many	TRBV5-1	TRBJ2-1	TGCGCCAGCAGCGGGACTAGCGGGTCAGCTAATGAGCAGTTCTTC	CASSGTSGSANEQFF
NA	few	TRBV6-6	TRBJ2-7	TGTGCCAGCAGTTTCCCGTCCTCCTACGAGCAGTACTTC	CASSFPSSYEQYF